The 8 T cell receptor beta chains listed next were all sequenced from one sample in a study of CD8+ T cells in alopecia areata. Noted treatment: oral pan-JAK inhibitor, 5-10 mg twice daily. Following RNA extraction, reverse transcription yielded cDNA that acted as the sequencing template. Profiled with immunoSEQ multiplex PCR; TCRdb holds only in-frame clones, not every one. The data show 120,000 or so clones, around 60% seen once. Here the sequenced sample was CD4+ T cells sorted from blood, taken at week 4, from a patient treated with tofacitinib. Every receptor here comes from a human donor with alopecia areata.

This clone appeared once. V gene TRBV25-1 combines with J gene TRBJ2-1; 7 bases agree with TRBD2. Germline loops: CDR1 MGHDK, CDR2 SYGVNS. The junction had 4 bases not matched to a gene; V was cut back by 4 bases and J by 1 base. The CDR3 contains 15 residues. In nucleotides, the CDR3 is TGTGCCAGCAGTGGAGCGGGACTGTCCTACAATGAGCAGTTCTTC. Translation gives CASSGAGLSYNEQFF. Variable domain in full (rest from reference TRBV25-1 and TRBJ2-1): EADIYQTPRYLVIGTGKKITLECSQTMGHDKMYWYQQDPGMELHLIHYSYGVNSTEKGDLSSESTVSRIRTEHFPLTLESARPSHTSQYLCASSGAGLSYNEQFFGPGTRLTVL.

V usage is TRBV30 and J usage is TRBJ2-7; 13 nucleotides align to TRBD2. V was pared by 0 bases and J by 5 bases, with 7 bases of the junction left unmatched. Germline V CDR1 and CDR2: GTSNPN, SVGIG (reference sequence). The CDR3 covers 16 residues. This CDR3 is CAWSVPRTSGSNEQYF. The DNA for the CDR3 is TGTGCCTGGAGTGTACCCCGGACTAGCGGGAGTAACGAGCAGTACTTC.

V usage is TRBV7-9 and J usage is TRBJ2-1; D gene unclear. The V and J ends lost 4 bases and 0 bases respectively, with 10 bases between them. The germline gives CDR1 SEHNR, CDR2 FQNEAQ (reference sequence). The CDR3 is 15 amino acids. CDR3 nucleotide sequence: TGTGCCAGCAGCTCAGAACGGAGCTCCTACAATGAGCAGTTCTTC. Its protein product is CASSSERSSYNEQFF.

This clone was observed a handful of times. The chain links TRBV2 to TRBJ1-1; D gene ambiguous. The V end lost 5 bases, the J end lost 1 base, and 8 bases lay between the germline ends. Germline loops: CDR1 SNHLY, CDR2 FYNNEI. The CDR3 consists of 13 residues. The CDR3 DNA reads TGTGCCAGCAGTACGGACGGGAACACTGAAGCTTTCTTT. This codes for CASSTDGNTEAFF.

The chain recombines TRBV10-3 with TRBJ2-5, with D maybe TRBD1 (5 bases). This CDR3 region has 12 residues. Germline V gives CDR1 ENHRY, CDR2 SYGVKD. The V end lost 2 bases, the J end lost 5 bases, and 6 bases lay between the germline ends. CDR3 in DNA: TGTGCCATCAGTGAGGGGGCCGAGACCCAGTACTTC. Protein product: CAISEGAETQYF.

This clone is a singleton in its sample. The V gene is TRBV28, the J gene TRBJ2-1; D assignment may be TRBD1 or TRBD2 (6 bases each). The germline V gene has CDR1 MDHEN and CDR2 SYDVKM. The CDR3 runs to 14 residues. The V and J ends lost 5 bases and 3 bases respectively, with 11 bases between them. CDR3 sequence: CASSPRDIYNEQFF. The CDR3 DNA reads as TGTGCCAGCAGTCCGCGGGACATCTACAATGAGCAGTTCTTC.

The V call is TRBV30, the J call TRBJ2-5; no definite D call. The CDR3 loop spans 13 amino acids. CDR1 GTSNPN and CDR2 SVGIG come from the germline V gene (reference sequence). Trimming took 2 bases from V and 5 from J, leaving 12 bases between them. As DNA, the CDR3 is TGTGCCTGGAGTCCCCAAAGGGTTGAGACCCAGTACTTC. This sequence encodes CAWSPQRVETQYF.

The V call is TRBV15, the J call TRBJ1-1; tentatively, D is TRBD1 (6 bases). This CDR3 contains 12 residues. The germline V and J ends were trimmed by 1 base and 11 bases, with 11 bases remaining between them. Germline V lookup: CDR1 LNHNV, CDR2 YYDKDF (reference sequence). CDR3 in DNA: TGTGCCACCAGCAGAGGGGAAACAGGGGCTTTCTTT. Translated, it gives CATSRGETGAFF.